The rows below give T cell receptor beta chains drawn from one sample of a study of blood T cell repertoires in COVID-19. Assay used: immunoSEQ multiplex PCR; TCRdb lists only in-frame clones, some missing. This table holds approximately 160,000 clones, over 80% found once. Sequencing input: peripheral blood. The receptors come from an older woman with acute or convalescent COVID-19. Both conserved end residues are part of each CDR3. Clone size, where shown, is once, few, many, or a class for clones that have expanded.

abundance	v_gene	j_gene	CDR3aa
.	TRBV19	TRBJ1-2	CASSIAAGSYGYTF
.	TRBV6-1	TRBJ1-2	CASSDGTGIPTNYGYTF
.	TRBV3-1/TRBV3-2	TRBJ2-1	CASSHLLGTAGREQFF
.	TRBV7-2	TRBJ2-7	CASSRKTGGTYEQYF
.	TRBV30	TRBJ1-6	CAWGGQGRNSPLHF
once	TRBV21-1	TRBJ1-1	CASSKLTAGAWVNTEAFF
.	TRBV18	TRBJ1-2	CASSPDREDYGYTF
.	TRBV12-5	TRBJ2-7	CASGLTFNEQYF
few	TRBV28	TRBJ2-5	CASSTSSGGPQETQYF
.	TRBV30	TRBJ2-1	CAWSSGYEQFF
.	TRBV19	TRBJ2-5	CASSPSGAGETQYF